Listed below are T cell receptor beta chains from one sample, sequenced in a study of shared clonotypes between healthy human individuals. Measured with immunoSEQ multiplex PCR; TCRdb has only the in-frame clones, and not every one. This table has 500,000 to 550,000 clones, 90% to 96% appearing once. Sequenced: naive CD4+ T cells sorted from blood. All receptors come from a woman aged 25 to 39 in good health. The CDR3 runs from the conserved cysteine through the conserved F or W. D genes are given only for firm matches. Some rows have no size entry. The others give once, few or many, or a class for an expanded clone.

abundance	v_gene	d_gene	j_gene	CDR3nt	CDR3aa
-	TRBV5-4	-	TRBJ1-2	TGTGCCAGCAGCTTGGATTCGTGGGCAGTTACTAACTATGGCTACACCTTC	CASSLDSWAVTNYGYTF
-	TRBV28	TRBD1	TRBJ2-7	TGTGCCAGCAGTTTAGGGTTGTGGGGGGCAGGGGGCACCTACGAGCAGTACTTC	CASSLGLWGAGGTYEQYF
-	TRBV27	TRBD1	TRBJ2-7	TGTGCCAGCAGTCCCCGGGCAGGACAGGTGACCAGCTACGAGCAGTACTTC	CASSPRAGQVTSYEQYF
-	TRBV19	-	TRBJ1-4	TGTGCCAGTAGTACCCGGGGCTCGAATGAAAAACTGTTTTTT	CASSTRGSNEKLFF
-	TRBV5-1	-	TRBJ1-1	TGCGCCAGCAGCTTGGTGTCCGGAGATACTGAAGCTTTCTTT	CASSLVSGDTEAFF
once	TRBV6-1	-	TRBJ2-7	TGTGCCAGCAGCCGGCAGGGACTCTCCTACGAGCAGTACTTC	CASSRQGLSYEQYF
-	TRBV4-2	-	TRBJ2-1	TGTGCCAGCAGCCAAGTACGCCCGGAGACCTCCTACAATGAGCAGTTCTTC	CASSQVRPETSYNEQFF
-	TRBV29-1	-	TRBJ2-5	TGCAGCGTGCAAACAGGGTTCCAAGAGACCCAGTACTTC	CSVQTGFQETQYF
-	TRBV5-1	-	TRBJ1-3	TGCGCCAGCAGCTTGGAATCCTCCGAGTTTGGAAACACCATATATTTT	CASSLESSEFGNTIYF
-	TRBV6-5	-	TRBJ2-1	TGTGCCAGCAGTTCTCCAGCTCATGAGCAGTTCTTC	CASSSPAHEQFF
-	TRBV6-5	-	TRBJ1-1	TGTGCCAGCAGTCACACGCGACAGAGATACACTGAAGCTTTCTTT	CASSHTRQRYTEAFF
-	TRBV28	-	TRBJ2-1	TGTGCCAGCAGTTCCCCTCCTTACAATGAGCAGTTCTTC	CASSSPPYNEQFF
-	TRBV6-5	TRBD2	TRBJ2-1	TGTGCCAGCAGTTATGGGGCTAGCGGCTACAATGAGCAGTTCTTC	CASSYGASGYNEQFF
once	TRBV19	TRBD1	TRBJ1-2	TGTGCCAGTAGCATCCAGACAGGGACCACTAACTATGGCTACACCTTC	CASSIQTGTTNYGYTF
-	TRBV28	TRBD2	TRBJ2-1	TGTGCCAGCAGTTTTGGAGGGAGGGCCTACAATGAGCAGTTCTTC	CASSFGGRAYNEQFF
-	TRBV2	-	TRBJ1-2	TGTGCCAGCAGTGAACCGGGACCGACGGTATTC	CASSEPGPTVF
-	TRBV19	TRBD1	TRBJ1-5	TGTGCCAGTAGTCTGGGACAGGATAAGAAGCCCCAGCATTTT	CASSLGQDKKPQHF
-	TRBV6-6	TRBD1	TRBJ2-7	TGTGCCAGCAGTCAGACAGGGACCTACGAGCAGTACTTC	CASSQTGTYEQYF
-	TRBV5-3	-	TRBJ1-5	TGTGCCAGAAGCTTGGGACTGACCCGGACCAATCAGCCCCAGCATTTT	CARSLGLTRTNQPQHF
once	TRBV9	TRBD1	TRBJ2-4	TGTGCCAGCAGCGTAGACGCCAGGGGGGCCAAAAACATTCAGTACTTC	CASSVDARGAKNIQYF
-	TRBV11-2	-	TRBJ1-3	TGTGCCAGCAGCCCCCGGGCCATAAAGAGCTCTGGAAACACCATATATTTT	CASSPRAIKSSGNTIYF
-	TRBV6-4	TRBD1	TRBJ1-2	TGTGCCAGCAGTCCTGCCGGGACAGGGGGCGAATATGGCTACACCTTC	CASSPAGTGGEYGYTF
-	TRBV2	TRBD1	TRBJ2-7	TGTGCCAGCGGACAGGGGGATTATCCCTACGAGCAGTACTTC	CASGQGDYPYEQYF
-	TRBV25-1	TRBD2	TRBJ2-1	TGTGCCAGCAGTGTGCTAGCGGGAGGGTCGTACAATGAGCAGTTCTTC	CASSVLAGGSYNEQFF
-	TRBV19	TRBD2	TRBJ2-1	TGTGCCAGTAGTGGTGGCGGGACTAGCGGGATTCATGAGCAGTTCTTC	CASSGGGTSGIHEQFF
-	TRBV18	-	TRBJ2-5	TGTGCCAGCTCACCACAGGGCGCGGGAGAGACCCAGTACTTC	CASSPQGAGETQYF
once	TRBV5-1	-	TRBJ2-7	TGCGCCAGCAGCGCGGGGACTGTTAACGAGCAGTACTTC	CASSAGTVNEQYF
-	TRBV2	-	TRBJ1-1	TGTGCCAGCAGTGTCGCAGGGGCTTTCTTT	CASSVAGAFF
-	TRBV7-8	-	TRBJ1-5	TGTGCCAGCAGCTTAGCTCAAACGGGGATCGGCAATCAGCCCCAGCATTTT	CASSLAQTGIGNQPQHF
-	TRBV5-1	-	TRBJ2-7	TGCGCCAGCAGCTTTGCGGGGACCGGGACTGCAACCTACGAGCAGTACTTC	CASSFAGTGTATYEQYF
-	TRBV11-2	-	TRBJ1-1	TGTGCCAGCAGCTTAGGATCCCCTAGGGACACTGAAGCTTTCTTT	CASSLGSPRDTEAFF
few	TRBV11-2	-	TRBJ2-1	TGTGCCAGCAGCTTAGTAATGACTCTCGCGGAGAATGAGCAGTTCTTC	CASSLVMTLAENEQFF
once	TRBV5-4	TRBD1	TRBJ2-2	TGTGCCAGCAGCTCGGGACAGGGGATCACCGGGGAGCTGTTTTTT	CASSSGQGITGELFF
-	TRBV19	-	TRBJ1-2	TGTGCCAGTAGTATCCCTCAGGGCTTCTATGGCTACACCTTC	CASSIPQGFYGYTF
-	TRBV30	-	TRBJ2-5	TGTGCCTGGAGTCCCCCCCCAGCGAGAAAAGAGACCCAGTACTTC	CAWSPPPARKETQYF
-	TRBV5-1	TRBD1	TRBJ2-5	TGCGCCAGCAGCTTGGGTAGGGACAGCCAAGAGACCCAGTACTTC	CASSLGRDSQETQYF
-	TRBV5-4	-	TRBJ2-7	TGTGCCAGCAGCTTGAAGTCGAGAGAGTACTACGAGCAGTACTTC	CASSLKSREYYEQYF
-	TRBV27	TRBD2	TRBJ2-3	TGTGCCAGCAGAGGACTAGCGGCTAGCACAGATACGCAGTATTTT	CASRGLAASTDTQYF
-	TRBV4-1	-	TRBJ1-4	TGCGCCAGCAGCCAGGCCCCGACAGGAGAAATGAAAAAACTGTTTTTT	CASSQAPTGEMKKLFF
-	TRBV4-2	-	TRBJ2-3	TGTGCCAGCAGGGATAGCCTTAGCACAGATACGCAGTATTTT	CASRDSLSTDTQYF
-	TRBV27	-	TRBJ1-4	TGTGCCAGCAGTAACCTCGCTAAAGCGGCTAATGAAAAACTGTTTTTT	CASSNLAKAANEKLFF
once	TRBV19	-	TRBJ2-7	TGTGCCAGTAGTGTTCTCTCGGGGGCGGCCGGGGAGCAGTACTTC	CASSVLSGAAGEQYF
-	TRBV19	-	TRBJ2-1	TGTGCCAGTAGTATCAACGGGTTGAACAATGAGCAGTTCTTC	CASSINGLNNEQFF
-	TRBV19	TRBD1	TRBJ1-2	TGTGCCAGTAGCCCCATCACCGGGACAGGAGAAGGTGGCTACACCTTC	CASSPITGTGEGGYTF
-	TRBV19	TRBD2	TRBJ2-7	TGTGCCAGTAGTACAACCGGGACTAGCGGCGAGCAGTACTTC	CASSTTGTSGEQYF
-	TRBV2	-	TRBJ2-2	TGTGCCAGCAGTCCATGGAGCGGGGAGCTGTTTTTT	CASSPWSGELFF